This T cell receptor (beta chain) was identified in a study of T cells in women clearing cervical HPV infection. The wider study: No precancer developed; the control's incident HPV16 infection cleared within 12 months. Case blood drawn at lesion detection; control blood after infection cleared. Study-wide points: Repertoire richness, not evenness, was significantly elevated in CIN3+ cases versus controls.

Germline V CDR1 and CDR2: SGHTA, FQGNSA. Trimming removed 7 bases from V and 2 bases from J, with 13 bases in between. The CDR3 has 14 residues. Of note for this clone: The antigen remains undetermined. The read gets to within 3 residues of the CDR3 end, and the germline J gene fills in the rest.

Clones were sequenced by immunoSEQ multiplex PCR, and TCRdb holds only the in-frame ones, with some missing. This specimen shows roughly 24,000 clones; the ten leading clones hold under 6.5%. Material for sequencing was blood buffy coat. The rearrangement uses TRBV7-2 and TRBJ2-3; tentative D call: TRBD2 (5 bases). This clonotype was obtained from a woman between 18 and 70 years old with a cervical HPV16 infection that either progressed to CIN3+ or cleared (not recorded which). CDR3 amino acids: CASTYGLVTDTQYF. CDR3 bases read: TGTGCCAGCACTTATGGACTCGTCACAGATACG.